Detailed here is one TCR beta chain. Per the germline V gene, CDR1 is SEHNR and CDR2 is FQNEAQ (reference sequence). There are 12 residues in the CDR3. V was cut by 1 base and J by 5 bases, with 6 bases left in between. Clones were read by immunoSEQ multiplex PCR, and TCRdb kept only the in-frame ones, dropping some. The table lists about 7,300 clones, around 75% of them singletons. This entry is derived from a study of OX40 agonist ivuxolimab in advanced cancers. The TCR originated in an adult with an advanced solid tumor such as melanoma, head and neck, liver or kidney cancer. Here the sequenced sample was CD4+ or CD8+ T cells sorted from blood, taken in a trial of the OX40 agonist ivuxolimab. The gene calls are TRBV7-9 and TRBJ2-7; unclear D gene. Here the CDR3 DNA reads TGTGCCAGCAGCTTAGGGTATGACGAGCAGTACTTC. It translates to CASSLGYDEQYF.